This paragraph covers one TCR beta chain sequence. This record belongs to a study of metastatic and nonmetastatic thyroid tumors. With MiXCR, TCRdb called clones anew from the PCR reads. The sample comprises some 13,000 clones, 20% to 30% of which are singletons, and approximately 11% rests with the top ten. All patients were untreated before thyroid surgery. The CDR3 is 13 residues long. The V end lost 1 base, the J end lost 8 bases, and 11 bases lay between the germline ends. CDR1 and CDR2 from the germline V gene are MNHNS and SASEGT. The TCR was taken from a female donor with papillary thyroid cancer or a benign thyroid nodule (not recorded which). Some clones in this sample may be carry-over from other donors' samples. The rearrangement uses TRBV6-1 and TRBJ1-2; D unclear. The sequenced sample was tumor tissue. This CDR3 reads CASSEVENRGYTF. The CDR3 DNA is TGTGCCAGCAGTGAAGTTGAGAATCGGGGCTACACCTTC.